This paragraph covers one T cell receptor (beta chain) sequence. This sample was included in a study of blood T cell repertoires in COVID-19. The V gene end was trimmed by 2 bases and the J gene end by 1 base; junction bases not matched to a gene: 9. This CDR3 comprises 18 residues. Germline V gene lookup returns CDR1 MNHEY and CDR2 SMNVEV (reference sequence). Sequencing used immunoSEQ multiplex PCR; TCRdb keeps in-frame clones, though not all of them. The repertoire includes hundreds of thousands of clones, about 87% of them detected once, and more than 0.25% sits in the top ten. The receptor was derived from a woman in her late teens or twenties with acute or convalescent COVID-19. What was sequenced was peripheral blood. The rearrangement uses TRBV27 and TRBJ2-4; 9 nucleotides agree with TRBD2. The CDR3 DNA sequence: TGTGCCAGCAGTTTAAGGCCCGGGACTAGCACCGCCAAAAACATTCAGTACTTC. Its protein product is CASSLRPGTSTAKNIQYF.